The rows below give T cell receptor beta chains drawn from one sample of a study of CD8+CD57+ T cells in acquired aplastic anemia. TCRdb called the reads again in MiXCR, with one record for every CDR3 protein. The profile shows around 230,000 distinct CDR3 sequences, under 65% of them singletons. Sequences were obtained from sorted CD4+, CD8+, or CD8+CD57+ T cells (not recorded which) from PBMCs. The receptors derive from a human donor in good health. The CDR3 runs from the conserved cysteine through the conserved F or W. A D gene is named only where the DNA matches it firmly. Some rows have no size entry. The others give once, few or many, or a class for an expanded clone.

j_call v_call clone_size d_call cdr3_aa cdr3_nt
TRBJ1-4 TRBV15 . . CATRAGNEKLFF TGTGCCACCAGGGCAGGTAATGAAAAACTGTTTTTT
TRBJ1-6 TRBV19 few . CASSIGQVNSPLHF TGTGCCAGTAGTATCGGACAAGTTAATTCACCCCTCCACTTT
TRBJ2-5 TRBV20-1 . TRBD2 CSVRGGQETQYF TGCAGTGTGCGGGGGGGCCAAGAGACCCAGTACTTC
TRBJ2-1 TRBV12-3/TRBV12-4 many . CASSLEDSYNEQFF TGTGCCAGCAGCCTAGAAGACTCCTACAATGAGCAGTTCTTC
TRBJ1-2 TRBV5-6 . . CASSLGGAFRGYTF TGTGCCAGCAGCTTGGGAGGGGCCTTCCGTGGCTACACCTTC
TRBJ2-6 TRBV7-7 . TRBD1 CASSLQGGGGANVLTF TGTGCTAGCAGCCTACAAGGGGGCGGAGGGGCCAACGTCCTGACTTTC
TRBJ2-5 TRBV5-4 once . CASSLAGTKLETQYF TGTGCCAGCAGCTTGGCCGGGACAAAGTTAGAGACCCAGTACTTC
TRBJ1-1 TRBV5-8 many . CATTWGMNTEAFF TGTGCCACCACTTGGGGCATGAACACTGAAGCTTTCTTT
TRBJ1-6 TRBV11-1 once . CASSLSAWDSPLHF TGTGCCAGCAGCTTAAGTGCTTGGGATTCACCCCTCCACTTT
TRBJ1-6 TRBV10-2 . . CASRTGTAHSPLHF TGCGCCAGCAGAACCGGGACCGCTCATTCACCCCTCCACTTT
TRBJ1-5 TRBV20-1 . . CSARDPSPINQPQHF TGCAGTGCTAGAGATCCTTCCCCCATAAATCAGCCCCAGCATTTT
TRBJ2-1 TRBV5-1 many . CASSFYASDYNEQFF TGCGCCAGCAGCTTCTACGCTAGCGACTACAATGAGCAGTTCTTC
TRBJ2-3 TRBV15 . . CATSTGTFTDTQYF TGTGCCACCAGCACGGGGACGTTCACAGATACGCAGTATTTT
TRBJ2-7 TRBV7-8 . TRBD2 CASSGSGYYEQYF TGTGCCAGCAGCGGTAGCGGGTACTACGAGCAGTACTTC
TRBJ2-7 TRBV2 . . CASDEGVYSYEQYF TGTGCCAGCGATGAGGGGGTCTACTCCTACGAGCAGTACTTC
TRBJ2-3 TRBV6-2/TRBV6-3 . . CATTSGPSPGPDTQYF TGTGCCACCACGAGCGGGCCCTCCCCGGGACCAGATACGCAGTATTTT
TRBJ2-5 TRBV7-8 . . CASSLWTLGETQYF TGTGCCAGCAGCCTCTGGACCCTCGGGGAGACCCAGTACTTC
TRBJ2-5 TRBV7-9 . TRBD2 CASSSTGGLGGRDQETQYF TGTGCCAGCAGCTCGACGGGGGGGCTCGGGGGCCGTGACCAAGAGACCCAGTACTTC
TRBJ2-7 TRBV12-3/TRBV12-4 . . CASSKQRPGAYEQYF TGTGCCAGCAGTAAACAACGTCCGGGAGCCTACGAGCAGTACTTC
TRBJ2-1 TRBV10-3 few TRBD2 CAIRPAGGLRAHEQFF TGTGCCATCAGGCCAGCGGGAGGATTACGCGCCCATGAGCAGTTCTTC
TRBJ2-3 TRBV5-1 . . CASSLVSAQYF TGCGCCAGCAGCTTGGTTAGCGCGCAGTATTTT
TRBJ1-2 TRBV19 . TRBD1 CASSILDRAYGYTF TGTGCCAGTAGTATCCTGGACAGGGCCTATGGCTACACCTTC
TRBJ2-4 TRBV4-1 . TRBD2 CASSQDSGSGGKNIQYF TGCGCCAGCAGCCAAGATAGCGGTAGCGGGGGCAAAAACATTCAGTACTTC
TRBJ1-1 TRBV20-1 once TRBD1 CSARGDRAPNTDAFF TGCAGTGCTAGAGGCGACAGGGCTCCCAACACTGACGCTTTCTTT
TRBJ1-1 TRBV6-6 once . CASSPSREAFF TGTGCCAGCAGCCCCTCGAGAGAAGCTTTCTTT
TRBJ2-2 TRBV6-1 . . CASSEGGGANTGELFF TGTGCCAGCAGTGAAGGCGGGGGCGCGAACACCGGGGAGCTGTTTTTT
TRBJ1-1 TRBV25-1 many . CASSEYWDTEAFF TGTGCCAGCAGTGAATATTGGGACACTGAAGCTTTCTTT
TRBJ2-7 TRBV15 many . CATRAQGRYEQYF TGTGCCACCAGAGCCCAGGGGCGGTACGAGCAGTACTTC
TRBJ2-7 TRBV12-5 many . CASGFNSYEQYF TGTGCTAGTGGTTTTAACAGCTACGAGCAGTACTTC
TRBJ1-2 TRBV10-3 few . CAISPTVGEFWNYTF TGTGCCATCAGCCCCACGGTAGGGGAGTTTTGGAACTACACCTTC
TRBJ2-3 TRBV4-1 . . CASSQVEGSTSTDTQYF TGCGCCAGCAGCCAAGTTGAGGGATCCACTAGCACAGATACGCAGTATTTT
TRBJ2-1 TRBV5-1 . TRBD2 CASSQKTSGRRGGSDNEQFF TGCGCCAGCAGCCAAAAGACTAGCGGGAGAAGAGGGGGGAGCGACAATGAGCAGTTCTTC
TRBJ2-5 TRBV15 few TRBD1 CATSRDKQGGETQYF TGTGCCACCAGCAGAGACAAACAGGGGGGAGAGACCCAGTACTTC
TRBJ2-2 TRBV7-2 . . CASSLIQTNTGELFF TGTGCCAGCAGCTTAATACAGACGAACACCGGGGAGCTGTTTTTT
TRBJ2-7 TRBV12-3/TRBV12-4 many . CASSLAGGQRDRREQYF TGTGCCAGCAGTTTAGCGGGGGGACAGAGGGACCGTCGGGAGCAGTACTTC
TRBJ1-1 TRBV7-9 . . CASSLGTGRAANEAFF TGTGCCAGCAGCTTAGGAACGGGGCGGGCCGCCAATGAAGCTTTCTTT
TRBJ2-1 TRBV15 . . CATSSVGHLEQFF TGTGCCACCAGCAGCGTAGGACATCTCGAGCAGTTCTTC
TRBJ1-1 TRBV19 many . CASSIRTDKNTEAFF TGTGCCAGTAGTATACGGACAGACAAGAACACTGAAGCTTTCTTT
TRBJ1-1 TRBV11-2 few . CASSWEGSLNTEAFF TGTGCCAGCAGCTGGGAGGGCTCCTTAAACACTGAAGCTTTCTTT
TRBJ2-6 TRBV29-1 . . CSVVGTGANVLTF TGCAGCGTTGTAGGGACTGGGGCCAACGTCCTGACTTTC
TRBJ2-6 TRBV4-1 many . CASSPITGAGANVLTF TGCGCCAGCAGCCCGATCACGGGAGCTGGGGCCAACGTCCTGACTTTC
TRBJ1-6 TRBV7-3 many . CASSSTGTGNSPLHF TGTGCCAGCAGCTCGACCGGGACGGGAAATTCACCCCTCCACTTT
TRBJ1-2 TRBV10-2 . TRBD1 CASCLTGREFGYTF TGCGCCAGCTGCTTGACAGGGAGAGAATTTGGCTACACCTTC
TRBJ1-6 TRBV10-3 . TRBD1 CAISWTGDINNSPLHF TGTGCCATCAGTTGGACAGGAGACATCAATAATTCACCCCTCCACTTT
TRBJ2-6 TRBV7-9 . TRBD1 CASSQLDRFISGANVLTF TGTGCCAGCAGCCAACTGGACAGGTTTATCTCTGGGGCCAACGTCCTGACTTTC
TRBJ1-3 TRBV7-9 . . CASSFPRGQSGNTIYF TGTGCCAGCAGCTTCCCTCGGGGGCAGTCTGGAAACACCATATATTTT
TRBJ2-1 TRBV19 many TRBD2 CASSDSGLVYTSYNEQFF TGTGCCAGTAGTGATTCGGGACTAGTATACACATCCTACAATGAGCAGTTCTTC
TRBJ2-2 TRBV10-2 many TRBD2 CASSVPASGDPTGELFF TGCGCCAGCAGTGTACCGGCTAGCGGGGACCCTACCGGGGAGCTGTTTTTT
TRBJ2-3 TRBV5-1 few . CASSLTGADTQYF TGCGCCAGCAGCTTGACGGGCGCAGATACGCAGTATTTT
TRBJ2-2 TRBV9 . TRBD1 CASSDKTGGFTGELFF TGTGCCAGCAGCGACAAGACAGGGGGGTTCACCGGGGAGCTGTTTTTT
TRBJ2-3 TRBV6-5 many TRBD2 CASSYFQLGTTSTDTQYF TGTGCCAGCAGTTATTTCCAACTCGGGACTACTAGCACAGATACGCAGTATTTT
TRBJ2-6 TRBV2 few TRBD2 CASSETSGRGSGANVLTF TGTGCCAGCAGTGAAACTAGCGGGAGGGGTTCTGGGGCCAACGTCCTGACTTTC
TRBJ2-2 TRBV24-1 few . CATSEGGPTGELFF TGTGCCACCAGTGAGGGGGGCCCAACCGGGGAGCTGTTTTTT
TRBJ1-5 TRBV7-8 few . CASSPEGGASQPQHF TGTGCCAGCAGCCCAGAGGGGGGGGCTAGTCAGCCCCAGCATTTT
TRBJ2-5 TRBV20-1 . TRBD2 CSARDSGGDRQETQYF TGCAGTGCTAGAGACAGCGGGGGGGACAGGCAAGAGACCCAGTACTTC
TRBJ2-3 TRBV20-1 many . CSAIPPAWIAGTDTQYF TGCAGTGCTATACCCCCTGCCTGGATAGCGGGCACAGATACGCAGTATTTT
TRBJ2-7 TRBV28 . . CASTSELEQYF TGTGCCAGCACGTCGGAGCTTGAGCAGTACTTC
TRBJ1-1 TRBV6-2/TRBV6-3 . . CASSYSQGNTEAFF TGTGCCAGCAGTTACTCGCAGGGGAACACTGAAGCTTTCTTT
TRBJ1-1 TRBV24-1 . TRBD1 CATSDPGQANTEAFF TGTGCCACCAGTGATCCCGGACAGGCGAACACTGAAGCTTTCTTT